These T cell receptor beta chains were read from a single sample in a study of shared clonotypes between healthy human individuals. The table came from immunoSEQ multiplex PCR; TCRdb's copy has only in-frame clones and leaves some out. The data show about 2.3 million clones, 85% to 95% seen once. The material sequenced was naive CD4+ T cells from PBMCs. The receptors stem from a man between 18 and 35 years old in good health. Some clones in this sample may be carry-over from other donors' samples. CDR3s include the opening cysteine and the closing phenylalanine or tryptophan. D genes are given only for firm matches. The size of a clone is reported for some rows only, either as once, few or many, or as a class for expanded clones.

j_gene,abundance,v_gene,d_gene,CDR3nt,CDR3aa
TRBJ1-1,-,TRBV4-2,TRBD1,TGTGCCAGCAATCGGCAGGGGGGGACTGAAGCTTTCTTT,CASNRQGGTEAFF
TRBJ1-2,-,TRBV30,-,TGTGCCTGGAGTGGTGGGCAGTCCTATGGCTACACCTTC,CAWSGGQSYGYTF
TRBJ1-5,few,TRBV20-1,-,TGCAGTGCCGGCAGGAATCAGCCCCAGCATTTT,CSAGRNQPQHF
TRBJ1-2,-,TRBV19,-,TGTGCCAGTAGTCCAAGGCCAGGGGACCACTATGGCTACACCTTC,CASSPRPGDHYGYTF
TRBJ1-4,-,TRBV19,-,TGTGCCAGTAGTAGGGGGGCGCTTATTGAAAAACTGTTTTTT,CASSRGALIEKLFF
TRBJ2-7,-,TRBV7-2,-,TGTGCCAGCAGCTTGCTCCTCGGGAGCGTGCTGGCGTACTTC,CASSLLLGSVLAYF
TRBJ2-1,-,TRBV5-1,-,TGCGCCAGCAGCCCCGGGACGCTAAACTCCTACAATGAGCAGTTCTTC,CASSPGTLNSYNEQFF
TRBJ2-1,-,TRBV2,-,TGTGCCAGCAGTGGCCAGGTTGGGTACAATGAGCAGTTCTTC,CASSGQVGYNEQFF
TRBJ1-3,-,TRBV28,-,TGTGCCAGCAGTCCCCCGGAGGCTGGAAACACCATATATTTT,CASSPPEAGNTIYF
TRBJ2-5,-,TRBV29-1,TRBD1,TGCAGCGTTGCCGACAGGGGGGAGCAAGAGACCCAGTACTTC,CSVADRGEQETQYF
TRBJ2-5,once,TRBV7-2,TRBD2,TGTGCCAGCAGCTTTTTTGGGACTAGCGGGACCCAAGAGACCCAGTACTTC,CASSFFGTSGTQETQYF
TRBJ1-5,-,TRBV2,-,TGTGCCAGCAGGGGCGGATATAGCAATCAGCCCCAGCATTTT,CASRGGYSNQPQHF
TRBJ1-5,-,TRBV6-5,-,TGTGCCAGCAGTGACCACTTTATCGGGCCCCAGCATTTT,CASSDHFIGPQHF
TRBJ1-2,-,TRBV4-3,-,TGCGCCAGCAGCCTAGAGACGGAGGCTGGAGGCTACACCTTC,CASSLETEAGGYTF
TRBJ1-5,-,TRBV21-1,-,TGTGCCAGCAGCACCCGACAGGGGCCGGGCCTCAATCAGCCCCAGCATTTT,CASSTRQGPGLNQPQHF
TRBJ2-3,-,TRBV28,-,TGTGCCAGCAGTCCTATAGGGTGGGGCACAGATACGCAGTATTTT,CASSPIGWGTDTQYF
TRBJ1-2,-,TRBV6-1,-,TGTGCCAGCAGTGGACGTTGGGGAGGGAACTATGGCTACACCTTC,CASSGRWGGNYGYTF
TRBJ1-1,-,TRBV15,-,TGTGCCACCAGCAGTTTGACAGTGAACACTGAAGCTTTCTTT,CATSSLTVNTEAFF
TRBJ1-5,-,TRBV10-1,TRBD1,TGCGCCAGCAGTGAGTCAGGGGGACAGCTGAATCAGCCCCAGCATTTT,CASSESGGQLNQPQHF
TRBJ2-2,-,TRBV18,-,TGTGCCAGCTCAGCGGAGTACGCGGGCACCGGGGAGCTGTTTTTT,CASSAEYAGTGELFF
TRBJ2-7,-,TRBV29-1,TRBD1,TGCAGCGTTGAGGACAGGGGGCTTTCCTACGAGCAGTACTTC,CSVEDRGLSYEQYF
TRBJ1-1,-,TRBV7-9,TRBD1,TGTGCCAGCAGACCAGGGGGGGTCACTGAAGCTTTCTTT,CASRPGGVTEAFF
TRBJ2-5,-,TRBV7-2,-,TGTGCCAGCAGCGAAACCCGGGCGACCCAGTACTTC,CASSETRATQYF
TRBJ2-1,-,TRBV2,-,TGTGCCAGCAATTGGGGGCTAGCGAGAAACAATGAGCAGTTCTTC,CASNWGLARNNEQFF
TRBJ1-1,-,TRBV10-3,-,TGTGCCATCAGTGATTCCAGGTTCAGCGTTGAAGCTTTCTTT,CAISDSRFSVEAFF
TRBJ1-1,-,TRBV29-1,-,TGCAGCGTCGCCTATGTGGGCAGAGTGAAAACTGAAGCTTTCTTT,CSVAYVGRVKTEAFF
TRBJ1-2,-,TRBV28,-,TGTGCCAGCAGTTTTATACAGGGCTATGGCTACACCTTC,CASSFIQGYGYTF
TRBJ2-7,-,TRBV7-2,TRBD2,TGTGCCAGCAGCTTAGAGGGGGTAGCGGGAGGCTACGAGCAGTACTTC,CASSLEGVAGGYEQYF
TRBJ2-3,-,TRBV5-4,TRBD2,TGTGCCAGCAGCTTGGGGGGGGCTAGCGGGAGGGCCGGGACAGATACGCAGTATTTT,CASSLGGASGRAGTDTQYF
TRBJ2-2,-,TRBV4-3,TRBD2,TGCGCCAGCAGCCTAGCGGGAGCGCTCAGCGGGGAGCTGTTTTTT,CASSLAGALSGELFF
TRBJ2-7,-,TRBV6-5,-,TGTGCCAGCAGCCAGGGCAGGAGGTACGAGCAGTACTTC,CASSQGRRYEQYF
TRBJ2-2,-,TRBV5-4,TRBD2,TGTGCCAGCAGCGGGGGGGGACTAGCGGGAGCGAACACCGGGGAGCTGTTTTTT,CASSGGGLAGANTGELFF
TRBJ2-7,once,TRBV15,TRBD1,TGTGCCACCAGCAGAGCCGGGACAGGGGCTGACGAGCAGTACTTC,CATSRAGTGADEQYF
TRBJ2-1,-,TRBV15,-,TGTGCCACCAGCCCCAACCACGAAACCTCCTACAATGAGCAGTTCTTC,CATSPNHETSYNEQFF
TRBJ2-2,-,TRBV5-1,TRBD1,TGCGCCAGCAGCCTCGGTTATGGGACAGCGTACACCGGGGAGCTGTTTTTT,CASSLGYGTAYTGELFF
TRBJ2-7,-,TRBV9,TRBD1,TGTGCCAGCAGCTCCCTTGGGGGGACAGGCGAGCAGTACTTC,CASSSLGGTGEQYF
TRBJ2-1,once,TRBV10-1,TRBD2,TGCGCCAGCAGTGGACTAGCGGGAGGTTACAATGAGCAGTTCTTC,CASSGLAGGYNEQFF
TRBJ1-1,-,TRBV18,TRBD1,TGTGCCAGCTCGCCTGGACAGGGTGGATCGGGGACTGAAGCTTTCTTT,CASSPGQGGSGTEAFF
TRBJ2-7,-,TRBV5-1,-,TGCGCCAGCAGAACCGACTCCTACGAGCAGTACTTC,CASRTDSYEQYF
TRBJ1-4,-,TRBV28,-,TGTGCCAGCAGGGCCAGGGCGGGAGTGTATGAAAAACTGTTTTTT,CASRARAGVYEKLFF
TRBJ1-2,-,TRBV28,-,TGTGCCAGCAGTTTCCCGTCGGGTGGCTACACCTTC,CASSFPSGGYTF
TRBJ1-5,few,TRBV19,-,TGTGCCAGTAATTGGGGGGCGAATAGCAATCAGCCCCAGCATTTT,CASNWGANSNQPQHF
TRBJ2-2,-,TRBV7-2,TRBD2,TGTGCCAGCAGCTTTACGACTAGCGGGGCAGCAGGGGGGGAGCTGTTTTTT,CASSFTTSGAAGGELFF
TRBJ1-5,-,TRBV6-6,TRBD1,TGTGCCAGCAGCTCGGACAGGCGCAATCAGCCCCAGCATTTT,CASSSDRRNQPQHF
TRBJ2-3,-,TRBV7-9,-,TGTGCCAGCAGCTTACACAGGGGCACAGATACGCAGTATTTT,CASSLHRGTDTQYF
TRBJ2-7,once,TRBV5-4,TRBD2,TGTGCCAGCAGCCCTACTAGCGGGAGACACGAGCAGTACTTC,CASSPTSGRHEQYF
TRBJ1-5,-,TRBV7-2,-,TGTGCCAGCAGCCTGGACCCCAATCAGCCCCAGCATTTT,CASSLDPNQPQHF
TRBJ1-3,-,TRBV6-5,-,TGTGCCAGCAGCCTAATTGGAGGAAACACCATATATTTT,CASSLIGGNTIYF
TRBJ2-6,-,TRBV28,TRBD1,TGTGCCAGCAGTTCGACAGGGTGGGCCAACGTCCTGACTTTC,CASSSTGWANVLTF
TRBJ1-1,-,TRBV10-3,TRBD1,TGTGCCATCAGTGGGGGCAGGGGGCAGTGGACTGAAGCTTTCTTT,CAISGGRGQWTEAFF
TRBJ2-1,-,TRBV9,TRBD2,TGTGCCAGCAGCGTAGCGGGAGGGATGGCCAATGAGCAGTTCTTC,CASSVAGGMANEQFF
TRBJ2-3,-,TRBV11-2,TRBD2,TGTGCCAGCAGCCCCCGACTAGCGGGACGACTTTATGGCACAGATACGCAGTATTTT,CASSPRLAGRLYGTDTQYF